These 16 T cell receptor beta chains were sequenced from one sample in a study of T cell responses to AZD1222 COVID-19 vaccine listed by TCRdb under 2021. Library preparation was by the immunoSEQ multiplex PCR assay. TCRdb stores this immuneACCESS table with in-frame sequences only. Part of the clones is absent; in the studies checked, under half of the shortfall reflects unresolved V genes, and no reason is known for the rest. For this sample the table gives around 100,000 clones, of which more than 75% were detected only once. 15% to 20% of the sample goes to the ten largest clones. The intended sense of this specimen's time point label: baseline before first vaccination. The input for sequencing was peripheral blood, taken on day 0 of AZD1222 vaccination. The receptors were sampled from an adult in good health.

The chain couples TRBV5-6 to TRBJ2-7; 13 positions match TRBD2. The V gene end was trimmed by 3 bases and the J gene end by 2 bases; junction bases not matched to a gene: 8. There are 17 residues in the CDR3. Looked up from germline, CDR1 is SGHDT and CDR2 is YYEEEE. DNA of the CDR3: TGTGCCAGCAGCTACGACTCGACTAGCGGGGGGCCCTACGAGCAGTACTTC. It specifies CASSYDSTSGGPYEQYF.

The rearrangement links TRBV5-4 to TRBJ2-5; 15 bases match TRBD2. CDR3 length: 18 residues. After removal of 0 bases from V and 4 bases from J, the junction contained 7 bases not matched to a gene. The germline gives CDR1 SGHNT, CDR2 YYREEE (reference sequence). CDR3 amino acids: CASSLAGLAGGRGETQYF. For the CDR3, the DNA is TGTGCCAGCAGCTTGGCAGGACTAGCGGGAGGGCGGGGAGAGACCCAGTACTTC.

This clone showed up just once. The gene calls are TRBV27 and TRBJ1-6, with D hard to call. Germline V gives CDR1 MNHEY, CDR2 SMNVEV (reference sequence). Trimming pared 1 base from V and 7 bases from J, leaving 2 bases between. CDR3 length equals 12 residues. CDR3 amino acids: CASSLFNSPLHF. The CDR3 DNA sequence: TGTGCCAGCAGTTTATTCAATTCACCCCTCCACTTT.

The chain combines TRBV4-1 with TRBJ2-3, with 9 nucleotides matching TRBD2. This CDR3 is 18 amino acids long. With 2 bases clipped from V and 2 bases from J, the junction kept 11 bases outside the gene matches. Germline loops: CDR1 MGHRA, CDR2 YSYEKL. CDR3 coding DNA: TGCGCCAGCAGCCAACAGCCCGGAGCGGGGGGACTCACAGATACGCAGTATTTT. Translating it yields CASSQQPGAGGLTDTQYF.

The V gene is TRBV5-1, the J gene TRBJ2-7; the D is unclear. The CDR3 loop spans 14 amino acids. The germline CDR1 and CDR2 sequences are SGHRS and YFSETQ. Deletions cut 4 bases from V and 7 bases from J, with 18 bases between. CDR3 DNA sequence: TGCGCCAGCAGCCGGGCAGGATCCACCGGGGAGCAGTACTTC. Translating gives CASSRAGSTGEQYF.

This clone was detected only once. The genes are TRBV27 and TRBJ2-7; the D is unclear. Germline V gene data show CDR1 as MNHEY and CDR2 as SMNVEV (reference sequence). The length of the CDR3 is 13 residues. Trimming removed 5 bases from V and 3 bases from J, with 11 bases in between. In DNA form, the CDR3 reads TGTGCCAGCAGTCCCTTCCCTGGCTACGAGCAGTACTTC. Residues: CASSPFPGYEQYF.

Comments on this clone: A read error may be the cause here, since a much bigger clone is one base away. The CDR3 reads CASSPQGNTEAFF. The CDR3 nucleotides are TGTGCCAGCAGCCCCCAGGGGAACACTGAAGCTTTCTTT. The chain uses TRBV6-2 or TRBV6-3 and TRBJ1-1; perhaps TRBD1 as D (5 bases). Germline values: CDR1 MNHEY, CDR2 SVGEGT. The V gene lost 6 bases and the J gene lost 1 base, with 9 bases spanning the gap. CDR3 length equals 13 residues.

This rearrangement joins TRBV7-2 to TRBJ1-1; D not certain. The CDR3 length is 13 residues. The germline V gene has CDR1 SGHTA and CDR2 FQGNSA. V gave up 1 base and J gave up 1 base, with 4 bases separating them. CDR3 residues: CASSLGRNTEAFF. CDR3 bases: TGTGCCAGCAGCTTAGGGAGGAACACTGAAGCTTTCTTT.

This chain connects TRBV9 to TRBJ1-3; D remains unclear. V was pared by 5 bases and J by 0 bases, with 15 bases between. Germline V gene lookup returns CDR1 SGDLS and CDR2 YYNGEE. CDR3 length: 16 amino acids. DNA of the CDR3: TGTGCCAGCAGTTACATTACAGAATACTCTGGAAACACCATATATTTT. It is translated as CASSYITEYSGNTIYF.

J is TRBJ1-1 and V is TRBV15; TRBD1 agrees at 7 bases. Germline-derived CDR1 and CDR2 are LNHNV and YYDKDF (reference sequence). The CDR3 loop spans 15 amino acids. V shed 3 bases and J 0 bases; nucleotides not matched to a gene: 4. The CDR3 region has the DNA TGTGCCACCAGCAGGCCGACAGGGATGAACACTGAAGCTTTCTTT. Its translation: CATSRPTGMNTEAFF.

In its sample, this clone was seen once. One end of the junction fails to match germline, which may point to a read error. This rearrangement joins TRBV7-9 to TRBJ1-1, with D possibly TRBD1 on 5 matching bases. The CDR3 contains 15 residues. Germline V CDR1 and CDR2: SEHNR, FQNEAQ (reference sequence). CDR3 nucleotide sequence: TGTGCCAGCAGCCCACCCGCCGGGGGGAACGCTGAAGCTTTCTTT. Translation gives CASSPPAGGNAEAFF.

This chain joins TRBV6-1 and TRBJ1-1; D possibly corresponds to TRBD1 (6 bases). The V gene lost 2 bases and the J gene lost 1 base, with 11 bases spanning the gap. Germline CDR1 MNHNS, CDR2 SASEGT. The CDR3 loop spans 15 amino acids. The CDR3 protein is CASSEFGQSNTEAFF. CDR3 DNA: TGTGCCAGCAGTGAATTTGGACAGTCGAACACTGAAGCTTTCTTT.

The rearrangement links TRBV7-9 to TRBJ2-1; D remains unclear. V was pared by 6 bases and J by 0 bases, with 12 bases between. Germline CDR1 SEHNR, CDR2 FQNEAQ (reference sequence). The CDR3 contains 15 residues. The CDR3 spells CASRPFGRSYNEQFF. The CDR3, as DNA: TGTGCCAGCAGGCCTTTCGGGCGCTCCTACAATGAGCAGTTCTTC.

V gene TRBV5-4 combines with J gene TRBJ1-1; a possible D gene is TRBD1 (5 bases). Germline loops: CDR1 SGHNT, CDR2 YYREEE (reference sequence). This CDR3 has 13 amino acids. Trimming cost V 3 bases and J 8 bases, with 14 bases left between them. CDR3 in amino acids: CASSSTGGTEAFF. The CDR3 coding sequence is TGTGCCAGCAGCTCGACGGGGGGAACCGAAGCTTTCTTT.

In regard to this clone: One end of the junction fails to match germline, which may point to a read error. J is TRBJ2-3 and V is TRBV25-1; weak D call: TRBD2 (5 bases). Germline V gene sequence: CDR1 MGHDK, CDR2 SYGVNS. CDR3 length equals 11 residues. CDR3 in amino acids: CASSERETFRF. CDR3 nucleotides: TGTGCCAGCAGTGAGAGGGAGACGTTTCGTTTT.

The V and J genes are TRBV7-2 and TRBJ2-1; 15 nucleotides match TRBD2. There are 19 residues in the CDR3. V gave up 5 bases and J gave up 7 bases; unmatched junction bases: 15. Germline V gives CDR1 SGHTA, CDR2 FQGNSA. DNA of the CDR3: TGTGCCAGCAGCCCCCTTCCCCCAGGACTAGCGGGAGGGCCAAATGAGCAGTTCTTC. The encoded protein is CASSPLPPGLAGGPNEQFF.